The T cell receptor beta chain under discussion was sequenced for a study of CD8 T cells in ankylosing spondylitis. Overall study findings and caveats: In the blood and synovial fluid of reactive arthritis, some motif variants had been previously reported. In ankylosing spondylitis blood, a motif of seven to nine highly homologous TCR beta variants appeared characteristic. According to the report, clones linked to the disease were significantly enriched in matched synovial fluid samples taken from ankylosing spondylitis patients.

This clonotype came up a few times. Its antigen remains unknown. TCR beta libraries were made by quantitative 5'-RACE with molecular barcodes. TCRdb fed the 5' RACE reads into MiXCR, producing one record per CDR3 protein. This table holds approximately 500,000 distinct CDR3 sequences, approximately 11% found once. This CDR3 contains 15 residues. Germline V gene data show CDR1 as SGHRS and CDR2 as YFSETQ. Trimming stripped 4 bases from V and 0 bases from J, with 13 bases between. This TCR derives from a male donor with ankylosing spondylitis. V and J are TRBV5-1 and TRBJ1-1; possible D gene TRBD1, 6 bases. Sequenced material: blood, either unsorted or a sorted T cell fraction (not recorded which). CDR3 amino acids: CASSPGQWMNTEAFF. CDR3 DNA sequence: TGCGCCAGCAGCCCCGGACAGTGGATGAACACTGAAGCTTTCTTT.